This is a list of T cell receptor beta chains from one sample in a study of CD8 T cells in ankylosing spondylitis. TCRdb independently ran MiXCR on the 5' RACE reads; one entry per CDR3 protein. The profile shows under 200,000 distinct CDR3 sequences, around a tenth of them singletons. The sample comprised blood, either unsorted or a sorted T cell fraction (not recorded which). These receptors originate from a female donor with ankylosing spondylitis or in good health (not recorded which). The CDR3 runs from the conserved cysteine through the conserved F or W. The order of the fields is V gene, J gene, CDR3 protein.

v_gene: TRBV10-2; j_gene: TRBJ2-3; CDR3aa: CASSPEGSTDTQYF
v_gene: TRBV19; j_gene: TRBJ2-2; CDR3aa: CASSSPGADTGELFF
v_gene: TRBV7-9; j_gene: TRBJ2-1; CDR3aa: CASSSSAGTGTF
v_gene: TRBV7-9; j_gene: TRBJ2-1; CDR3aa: CASSLSGTRFVEQFF
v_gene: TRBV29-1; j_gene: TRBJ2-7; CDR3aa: CSVETGGIYEQYF
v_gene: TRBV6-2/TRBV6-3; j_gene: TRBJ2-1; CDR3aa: CASSPLQRARGYNEQFF
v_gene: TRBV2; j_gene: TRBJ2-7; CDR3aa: CASLFGSYEQYF
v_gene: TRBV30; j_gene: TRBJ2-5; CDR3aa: CAWTSGRSSQETQYF
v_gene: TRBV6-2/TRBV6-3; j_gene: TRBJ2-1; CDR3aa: CASSYPEPGQGGRRSYNEQFF
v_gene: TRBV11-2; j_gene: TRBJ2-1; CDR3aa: CASSETKVAGGYNEQFF
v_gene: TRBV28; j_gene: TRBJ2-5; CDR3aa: CASSLIGTREETQYF
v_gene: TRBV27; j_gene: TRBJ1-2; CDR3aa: CASSFFLGGEDGYTF
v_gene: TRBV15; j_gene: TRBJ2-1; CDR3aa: CATSRDRVHSYNEQFF
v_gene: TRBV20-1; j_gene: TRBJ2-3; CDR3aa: CSARGDFTDTQYF
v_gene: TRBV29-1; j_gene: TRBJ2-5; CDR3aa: CSVWDSVQETQYF
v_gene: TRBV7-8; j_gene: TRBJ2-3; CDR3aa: CASRAGTEGTDTQYF
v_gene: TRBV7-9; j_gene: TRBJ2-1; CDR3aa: CASSPGDRHNEQFF
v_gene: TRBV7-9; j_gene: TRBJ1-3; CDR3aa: CASSLPPDRGHTIYF
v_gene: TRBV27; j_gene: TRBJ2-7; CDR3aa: CASGHHEQYF
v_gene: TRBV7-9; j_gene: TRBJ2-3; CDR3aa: CASSPSGRAMDTQYF
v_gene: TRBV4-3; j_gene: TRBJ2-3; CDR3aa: CASSQDRAGGRTDTQYF
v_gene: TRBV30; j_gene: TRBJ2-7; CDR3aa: CAWSVAIYEQYF
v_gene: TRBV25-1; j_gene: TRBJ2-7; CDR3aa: CASSPIDTGNEQYF
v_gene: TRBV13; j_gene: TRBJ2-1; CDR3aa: CASSYDSSGLSDEQFF
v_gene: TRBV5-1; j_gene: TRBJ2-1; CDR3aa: CASSLKGHEQFF
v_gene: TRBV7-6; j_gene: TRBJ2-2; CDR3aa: CASSSRGANTGELFF
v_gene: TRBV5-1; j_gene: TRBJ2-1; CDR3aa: CASSPSGSSYNEQFF
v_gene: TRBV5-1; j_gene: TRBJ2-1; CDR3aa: CASMGGNEQFF
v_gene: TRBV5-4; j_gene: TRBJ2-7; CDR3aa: CASSYLGGRTGEQYF
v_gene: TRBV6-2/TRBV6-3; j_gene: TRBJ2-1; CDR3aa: CASSYPPPTGEFENEQFF
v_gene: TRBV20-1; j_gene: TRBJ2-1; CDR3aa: CSAREALNEQFF
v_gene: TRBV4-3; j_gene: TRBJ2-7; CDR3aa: CASSQVGQGFYEQYF
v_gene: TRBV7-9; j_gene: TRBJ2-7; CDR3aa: CASSYSKGTGEYEQYF
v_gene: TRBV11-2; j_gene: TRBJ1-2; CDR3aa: CASSAGTVYYGYTF
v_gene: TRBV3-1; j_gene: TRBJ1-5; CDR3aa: CASSPDRETQPQHF